The 26 T cell receptor beta chains below were found in one sample sequenced in a study of radiation and T cells in renal cell carcinoma. Measured with immunoSEQ multiplex PCR; TCRdb has only the in-frame clones, and not every one. This table holds 130,000 or so clones, less than 85% found once. Time point reported: baseline pretreatment blood. The treatment denotes: 15 Gy SBRT to primary tumor, nephrectomy 4 weeks later. The sequencing used blood, collected from a patient whose treatment included radiotherapy and nephrectomy. All receptors come from a woman between 45 and 60 years old with renal cell carcinoma.

The rearrangement joins TRBV2 to TRBJ1-1, with D possibly matching TRBD1 (5 bases). The germline V gene has CDR1 SNHLY and CDR2 FYNNEI. The germline V and J ends were trimmed by 0 bases and 7 bases, with 21 bases remaining between them. The CDR3 runs to 17 residues. In DNA form, the CDR3 reads TGTGCCAGCAGTGAAGCCCTCATGGGGGATGGGGACGGTGAAGCTTTCTTT. Residues: CASSEALMGDGDGEAFF.

The CDR3 sequence is CASSLDEDLNTEAFF. The CDR3 coding sequence is TGTGCCAGCAGCTTAGATGAGGATTTGAACACTGAAGCTTTCTTT. The V and J genes are TRBV7-2 and TRBJ1-1; D is ambiguous. V was clipped by 1 base and J by 0 bases, with 9 bases between them. Germline CDR1 SGHTA, CDR2 FQGNSA. The CDR3 contains 15 residues.

This clone was seen once. V gene TRBV7-2 combines with J gene TRBJ2-7; D may correspond to TRBD1 or TRBD2 (7 bases each). Trimming took off 2 bases at V and 3 bases at J, with 14 bases between the two ends. The germline V gene has CDR1 SGHTA and CDR2 FQGNSA. The CDR3 has 15 amino acids. The DNA for the CDR3 is TGTGCCAGCAGCTTAATGGGAGGGGGCGGCTACGAGCAGTACTTC. This encodes CASSLMGGGGYEQYF.

This clone was counted only a few times. The chain recombines TRBV4-3 with TRBJ1-1; D is unclear. Between the trimmed V and J ends, which lost 3 bases and 3 bases, there was a span of 2 bases. The CDR3 spans 11 residues. Looked up from germline, CDR1 is LGHNA and CDR2 is YSLEER. This CDR3 is CASSHHTEAFF. The DNA of the CDR3 is TGCGCCAGCAGCCACCACACTGAAGCTTTCTTT.

The V and J genes are TRBV29-1 and TRBJ1-5, with D possibly TRBD1 on 5 matching bases. The V end lost 3 bases, the J end lost 6 bases, and 12 bases lay between the germline ends. The CDR3 extends over 13 amino acids. Per germline, CDR1 SQVTM and CDR2 ANQGSEA. The CDR3 nucleotides are TGCAGCGTTGACCCCATGAGGGGTCAGCCCCAGCATTTT. Translated, it gives CSVDPMRGQPQHF.

The chain combines TRBV29-1 with TRBJ2-3; either TRBD1 or TRBD2 may fit D (5 bases each). Germline V gene sequence: CDR1 SQVTM, CDR2 ANQGSEA. Trimming stripped 7 bases from V and 0 bases from J, with 17 bases between. This CDR3 is built from 15 residues. CDR3 in DNA: TGCAGCGATATCATGGGACCGACTAGCACAGATACGCAGTATTTT. Translated, it gives CSDIMGPTSTDTQYF.

CDR3 bases: TGTGCCACCAGCAGAGAAAGGGGGCCCTACGAGCAGTACTTC. This encodes CATSRERGPYEQYF. The chain has TRBV15 and TRBJ2-7, with TRBD1 identical over 7 bases. The germline CDR1 and CDR2 sequences are LNHNV and YYDKDF (reference sequence). V lost 0 bases and J lost 2; bases outside the gene matches: 1. The CDR3 is made up of 14 amino acids.

This clone was counted a single time. The chain combines TRBV29-1 with TRBJ1-3; 11 bases match TRBD1. The germline V gene encodes CDR1 SQVTM and CDR2 ANQGSEA. The CDR3 runs 14 residues. V lost 7 bases, J lost 2 bases, and 4 bases stayed unmatched. The CDR3 coding sequence is TGCAGCGCCGGACAGGGGGCGGCTGGAAACACCATATATTTT. Translation: CSAGQGAAGNTIYF.

The rearrangement links TRBV27 to TRBJ2-7; 7 bases line up with TRBD1. This CDR3 region has 16 residues. The germline gives CDR1 MNHEY, CDR2 SMNVEV (reference sequence). The J segment lost 2 bases and the V segment lost 4 bases, leaving 11 bases of the junction unmatched. The CDR3 is CASSSPTRDRPYEQYF. CDR3 coding DNA: TGTGCCAGCAGTTCACCCACCCGGGACAGACCCTACGAGCAGTACTTC.

J is TRBJ2-5 and V is TRBV2; 7 bases fit TRBD2. V lost 4 bases to trimming and J lost 5 bases; unmatched junction nucleotides: 4. The CDR3 totals 13 residues. In germline, CDR1 is SNHLY, CDR2 FYNNEI. The CDR3 DNA is TGTGCCAGCAGTGGGGAGGGCAGGGAGACCCAGTACTTC. Translation: CASSGEGRETQYF.

The rearrangement uses TRBV7-2 and TRBJ1-1; no clear D gene. The CDR3 spans 12 residues. Between the trimmed V and J ends, which lost 6 bases and 5 bases, there was a span of 10 bases. Germline CDR1 reads SGHTA; CDR2 reads FQGNSA. Here the CDR3 DNA reads TGTGCCAGCAGATCGGATTGGACTGAAGCTTTCTTT. Amino acid sequence: CASRSDWTEAFF.

The chain employs TRBV5-1 and TRBJ2-7; D gene unclear. V was clipped by 5 bases and J by 3 bases, with 18 bases between them. The CDR3 length is 15 residues. The V gene's germline CDR1 is SGHRS and CDR2 YFSETQ. The CDR3 DNA is TGCGCCAGCAGTTCCGGCAGGCTAGAAAGCTACGAGCAGTACTTC. Translation: CASSSGRLESYEQYF.

The chain links TRBV7-8 to TRBJ1-1, with TRBD1 as a possible D gene (6 bases). The CDR3 has 15 amino acids. Germline loops: CDR1 SGHVS, CDR2 FQNEAQ. With 5 bases removed from V and 5 bases from J, the gap between germline ends came to 18 bases. The chain's CDR3 is CASSLNAGARTEAFF. CDR3 sequence (DNA): TGTGCCAGCAGCCTAAACGCGGGGGCGAGGACTGAAGCTTTCTTT.

Only a few counts were recorded for this clone. The chain is built from TRBV10-1 and TRBJ2-7; 12 positions agree with TRBD2. The length of the CDR3 is 15 residues. V lost 5 bases, J lost 3 bases, and 5 bases stayed unmatched. Germline CDR1 is WNHNN and CDR2 is SYGVQD (reference sequence). The CDR3 DNA sequence: TGCGCCAGCAGTCCTTCTAGCGGGAGGGGCTACGAGCAGTACTTC. This translates into CASSPSSGRGYEQYF.

There are a few counts of this clone. The chain uses TRBV5-6 and TRBJ1-6; maybe TRBD1 (5 bases). Germline loops: CDR1 SGHDT, CDR2 YYEEEE. The CDR3 runs 16 residues. V lost 3 bases and J 4 bases, leaving 14 bases between the germline ends. The CDR3 nucleotides are TGTGCCAGCAGCTCGGCCGGGGCCCTTTATAATTCACCCCTCCACTTT. Protein sequence: CASSSAGALYNSPLHF.

The chain uses TRBV6-6 and TRBJ1-5, with D hard to call. Trimming cost V 0 bases and J 9 bases, with 9 bases left between them. Germline CDR1 reads MNHNY; CDR2 reads SVGAGI (reference sequence). The CDR3 is made up of 13 amino acids. CDR3 region: CASSYSKRGPQHF. The CDR3 nucleotides are TGTGCCAGCAGTTACTCTAAGAGAGGGCCCCAGCATTTT.

CDR3 nucleotide sequence: TGTGCCAGCAGCCCCCCCCAGCGGGGGGAGACAGATACGCAGTATTTT. Protein product: CASSPPQRGETDTQYF. The V and J genes are TRBV9 and TRBJ2-3; 9 nucleotides match TRBD2. The V and J ends lost 4 bases and 3 bases, in that order; junction bases with no gene match: 9. This CDR3 has 16 residues. The V gene's germline CDR1 is SGDLS and CDR2 YYNGEE.

The chain is built from TRBV7-2 and TRBJ1-3; D ambiguous. The CDR3 covers 15 residues. The ends were cut back, 1 base at V and 2 bases at J, with 9 bases in the middle. Germline values: CDR1 SGHTA, CDR2 FQGNSA. CDR3 protein: CASSLERGTGNTIYF. The CDR3 DNA sequence: TGTGCCAGCAGCTTAGAAAGAGGAACTGGAAACACCATATATTTT.

V usage is TRBV29-1 and J usage is TRBJ2-6, with D maybe TRBD2 (7 bases). CDR3 size: 16 residues. V lost 3 bases and J 2 bases, leaving 14 bases between the germline ends. Germline assignment: CDR1 SQVTM and CDR2 ANQGSEA. The CDR3 DNA reads as TGCAGCGTTGATGGCAGGGGAGGGACTGGGGCCAACGTCCTGACTTTC. Encoded protein: CSVDGRGGTGANVLTF.

With respect to this clone: This CDR3 is missing its conserved last phenylalanine or tryptophan, likely due to a read error. The limits of the CDR3 on the DNA are not certain, so only TCRdb's listed CDR3 is given. This rearrangement joins TRBV5-1 to TRBJ1-4. CDR1 and CDR2 (germline): SGHRS, YFSETQ. Including both end residues, the CDR3 is 12 amino acids long. The CDR3 here is CASSPTFGWYRP.

The chain is built from TRBV9 and TRBJ1-1, with D hard to call. The CDR3 runs 12 residues. Germline V gives CDR1 SGDLS, CDR2 YYNGEE. V lost 3 bases to trimming and J lost 8 bases, with 11 bases between them. The CDR3 loop is CASSAAKSEAFF. DNA for the CDR3: TGTGCCAGCAGCGCTGCAAAGTCGGAAGCTTTCTTT.

The CDR3 region is CASGRLRNQPQHF. The CDR3 DNA reads as TGTGCCAGCGGCCGATTGAGGAATCAGCCCCAGCATTTT. This chain connects TRBV6-6 to TRBJ1-5; D unclear. The V gene's germline CDR1 is MNHNY and CDR2 SVGAGI (reference sequence). Trimming stripped 8 bases from V and 4 bases from J, with 12 bases between. This CDR3 region has 13 residues.

This sequence joins TRBV5-1 and TRBJ2-7; 7 bases match TRBD2. Germline V gene lookup returns CDR1 SGHRS and CDR2 YFSETQ. The J segment lost 1 base and the V segment lost 6 bases, leaving 10 bases of the junction unmatched. This CDR3 has 15 residues. DNA of the CDR3: TGCGCCAGCACTCGTGGCGGGAGCTTATCCTACGAGCAGTACTTC. Translation gives CASTRGGSLSYEQYF.

The rearrangement links TRBV29-1 to TRBJ2-7, with 7 bases that match TRBD2. The CDR3 is 13 amino acids. Germline-derived CDR1 and CDR2 are SQVTM and ANQGSEA. V lost 4 bases to trimming and J lost 4 bases; unmatched junction nucleotides: 7. The CDR3 protein is CSVARLAEYEQYF. CDR3 DNA: TGCAGCGTTGCTAGGCTAGCGGAGTACGAGCAGTACTTC.

The V and J genes are TRBV25-1 and TRBJ2-5; D ambiguous. V lost 5 bases and J 3 bases, leaving 10 bases between the germline ends. The CDR3 runs 13 residues. Germline V gene sequence: CDR1 MGHDK, CDR2 SYGVNS. The DNA for the CDR3 is TGTGCCAGCAGTAGAGACTTTAAAGAGACCCAGTACTTC. It yields the protein CASSRDFKETQYF. Using reference TRBV25-1 and TRBJ2-5 for the parts outside the CDR3, the full variable domain is EADIYQTPRYLVIGTGKKITLECSQTMGHDKMYWYQQDPGMELHLIHYSYGVNSTEKGDLSSESTVSRIRTEHFPLTLESARPSHTSQYLCASSRDFKETQYFGPGTRLLVL.

A few counts support this clone. Other DNA sequences in the sample encode the same CDR3. This chain joins TRBV7-9 and TRBJ2-3, with D hard to call. The CDR3 has 11 amino acids. Germline-derived CDR1 and CDR2 are SEHNR and FQNEAQ (reference sequence). V lost 0 bases and J lost 10, with 5 bases in between. The CDR3, as DNA: TGTGCCAGCAGCTTAGCTCCATCGCAGTATTTT. Translation gives CASSLAPSQYF.